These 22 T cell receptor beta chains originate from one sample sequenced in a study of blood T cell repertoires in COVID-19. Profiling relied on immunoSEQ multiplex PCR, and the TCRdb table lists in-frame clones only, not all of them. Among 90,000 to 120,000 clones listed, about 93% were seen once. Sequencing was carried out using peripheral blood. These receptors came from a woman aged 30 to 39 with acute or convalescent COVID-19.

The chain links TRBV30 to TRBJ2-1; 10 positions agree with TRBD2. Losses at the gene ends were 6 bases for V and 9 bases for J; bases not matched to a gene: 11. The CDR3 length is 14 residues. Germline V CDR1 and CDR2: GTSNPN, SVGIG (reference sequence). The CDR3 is CACRSGRTWGEQFF. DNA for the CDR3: TGTGCCTGTCGTAGCGGGAGGACCTGGGGTGAGCAGTTCTTC.

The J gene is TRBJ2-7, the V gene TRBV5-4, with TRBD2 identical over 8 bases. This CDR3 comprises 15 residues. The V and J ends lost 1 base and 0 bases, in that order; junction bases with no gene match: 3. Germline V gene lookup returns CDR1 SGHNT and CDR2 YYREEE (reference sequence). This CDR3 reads CASSLLRGASYEQYF. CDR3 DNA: TGTGCCAGCAGCTTGTTGCGGGGGGCCTCCTACGAGCAGTACTTC.

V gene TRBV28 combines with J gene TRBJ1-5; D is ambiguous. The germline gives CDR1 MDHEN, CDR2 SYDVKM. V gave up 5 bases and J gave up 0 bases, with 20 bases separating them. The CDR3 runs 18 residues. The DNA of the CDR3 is TGTGCCAGCAGTATCCACCCAAGACACCTTTCTAGCAATCAGCCCCAGCATTTT. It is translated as CASSIHPRHLSSNQPQHF.

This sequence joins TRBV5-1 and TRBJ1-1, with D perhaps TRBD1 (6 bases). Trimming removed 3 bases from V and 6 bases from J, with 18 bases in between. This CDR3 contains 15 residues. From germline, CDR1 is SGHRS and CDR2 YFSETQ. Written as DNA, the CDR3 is TGCGCCAGCAGCTCTCACAGGGTTGAGGGTTCTGAAGCTTTCTTT. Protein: CASSSHRVEGSEAFF.

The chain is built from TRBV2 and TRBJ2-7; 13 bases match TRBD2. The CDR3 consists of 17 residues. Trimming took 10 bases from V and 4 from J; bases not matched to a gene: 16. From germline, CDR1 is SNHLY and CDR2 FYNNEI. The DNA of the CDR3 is TGTGCCACCGATCTGTCTTCCGGGACTAGCGGGACTTACGAGCAGTACTTC. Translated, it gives CATDLSSGTSGTYEQYF.

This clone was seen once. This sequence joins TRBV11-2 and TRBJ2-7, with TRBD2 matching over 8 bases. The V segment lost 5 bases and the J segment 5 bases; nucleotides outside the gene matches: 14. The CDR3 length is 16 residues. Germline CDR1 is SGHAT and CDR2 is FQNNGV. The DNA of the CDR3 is TGTGCCAGCAGCCTATGGTCGGGACTAGGGGCCGACGAGCAGTACTTC. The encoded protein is CASSLWSGLGADEQYF.

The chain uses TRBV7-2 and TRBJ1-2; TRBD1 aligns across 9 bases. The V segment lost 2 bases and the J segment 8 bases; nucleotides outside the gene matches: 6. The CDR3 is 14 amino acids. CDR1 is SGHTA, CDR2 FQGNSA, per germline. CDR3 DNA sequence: TGTGCCAGCAGCTTAAAGACAGGGGGTGGGGGCTACACCTTC. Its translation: CASSLKTGGGGYTF.

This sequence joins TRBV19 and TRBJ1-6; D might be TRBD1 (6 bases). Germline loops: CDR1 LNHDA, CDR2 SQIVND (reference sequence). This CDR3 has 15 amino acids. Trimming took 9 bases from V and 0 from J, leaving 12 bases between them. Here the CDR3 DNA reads TGTGCCAGCAGGACAGAGAGCTCCTATAATTCACCCCTCCACTTT. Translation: CASRTESSYNSPLHF.

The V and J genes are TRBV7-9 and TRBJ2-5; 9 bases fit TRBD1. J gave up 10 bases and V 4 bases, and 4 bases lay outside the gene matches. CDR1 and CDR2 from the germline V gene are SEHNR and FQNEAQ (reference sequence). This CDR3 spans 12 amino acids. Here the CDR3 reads CASSSDRGDQYF. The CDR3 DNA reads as TGTGCCAGCAGCTCAGACAGGGGGGACCAGTACTTC.

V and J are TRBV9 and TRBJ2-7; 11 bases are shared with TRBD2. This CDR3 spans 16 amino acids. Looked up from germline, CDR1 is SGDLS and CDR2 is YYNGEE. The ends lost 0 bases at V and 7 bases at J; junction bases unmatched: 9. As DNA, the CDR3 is TGTGCCAGCAGCGTAGGGGTTAGCGGGAGGGCCCGGGAGCAGTACTTC. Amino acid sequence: CASSVGVSGRAREQYF.

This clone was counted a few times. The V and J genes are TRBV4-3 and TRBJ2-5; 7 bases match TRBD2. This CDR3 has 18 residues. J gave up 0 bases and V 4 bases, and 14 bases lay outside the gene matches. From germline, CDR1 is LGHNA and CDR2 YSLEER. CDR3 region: CASSRLSGAGRHQETQYF. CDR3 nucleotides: TGCGCCAGCAGCCGGTTAAGCGGAGCCGGGAGGCACCAAGAGACCCAGTACTTC.

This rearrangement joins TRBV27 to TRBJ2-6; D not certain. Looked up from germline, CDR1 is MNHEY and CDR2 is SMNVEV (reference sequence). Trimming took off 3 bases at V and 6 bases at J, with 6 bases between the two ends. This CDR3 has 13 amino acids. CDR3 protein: CASSFLMANVLTF. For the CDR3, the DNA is TGTGCCAGCAGTTTCCTAATGGCCAACGTCCTGACTTTC.

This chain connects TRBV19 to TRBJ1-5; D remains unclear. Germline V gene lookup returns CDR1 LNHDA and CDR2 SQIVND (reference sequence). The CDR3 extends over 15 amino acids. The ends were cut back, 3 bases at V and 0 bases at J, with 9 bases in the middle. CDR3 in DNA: TGTGCCAGTAGTATGGTCCAGTATAGCAATCAGCCCCAGCATTTT. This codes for CASSMVQYSNQPQHF. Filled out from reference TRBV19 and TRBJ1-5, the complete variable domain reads DGGITQSPKYLFRKEGQNVTLSCEQNLNHDAMYWYRQDPGQGLRLIYYSQIVNDFQKGDIAEGYSVSREKKESFPLTVTSAQKNPTAFYLCASSMVQYSNQPQHFGDGTRLSIL.

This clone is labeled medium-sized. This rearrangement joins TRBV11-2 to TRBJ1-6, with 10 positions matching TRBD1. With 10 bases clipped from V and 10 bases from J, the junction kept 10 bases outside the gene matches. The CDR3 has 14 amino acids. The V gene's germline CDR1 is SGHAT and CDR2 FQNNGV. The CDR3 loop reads CATKAGTGESPLHF. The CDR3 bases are TGTGCCACTAAAGCCGGGACAGGGGAATCACCCCTCCACTTT.

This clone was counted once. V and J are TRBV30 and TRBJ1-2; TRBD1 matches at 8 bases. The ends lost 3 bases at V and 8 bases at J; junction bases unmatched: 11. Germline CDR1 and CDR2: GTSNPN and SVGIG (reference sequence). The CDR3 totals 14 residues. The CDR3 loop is CAWRNSGQVIGYTF. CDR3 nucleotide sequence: TGTGCCTGGAGGAATTCGGGACAGGTGATCGGCTACACCTTC.

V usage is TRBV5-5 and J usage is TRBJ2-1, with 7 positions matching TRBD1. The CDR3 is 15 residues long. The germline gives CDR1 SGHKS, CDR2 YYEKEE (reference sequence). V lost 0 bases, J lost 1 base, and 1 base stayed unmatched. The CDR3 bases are TGTGCCAGCAGCTTGGACAGGGGATCCTACAATGAGCAGTTCTTC. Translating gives CASSLDRGSYNEQFF.

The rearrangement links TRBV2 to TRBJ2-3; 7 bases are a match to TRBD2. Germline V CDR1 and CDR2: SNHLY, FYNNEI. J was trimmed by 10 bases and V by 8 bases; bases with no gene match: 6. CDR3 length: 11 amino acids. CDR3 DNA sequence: TGTGCCAGCGGGGCGGGGGTAGCGCAGTATTTT. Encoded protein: CASGAGVAQYF.

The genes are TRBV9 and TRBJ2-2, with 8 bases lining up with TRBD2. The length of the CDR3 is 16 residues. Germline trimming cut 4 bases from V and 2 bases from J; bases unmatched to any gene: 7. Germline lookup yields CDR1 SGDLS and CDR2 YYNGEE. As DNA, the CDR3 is TGTGCCAGCAGCTTCCAGACTAGCGCCAACACCGGGGAGCTGTTTTTT. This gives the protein CASSFQTSANTGELFF.

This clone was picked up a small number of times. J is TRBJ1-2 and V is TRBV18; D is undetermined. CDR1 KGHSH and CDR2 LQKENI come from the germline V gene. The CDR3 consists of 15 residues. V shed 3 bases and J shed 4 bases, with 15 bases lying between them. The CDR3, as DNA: TGTGCCAGCTCACCTTCACCGGAGATCGGCTATGGCTACACCTTC. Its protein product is CASSPSPEIGYGYTF.

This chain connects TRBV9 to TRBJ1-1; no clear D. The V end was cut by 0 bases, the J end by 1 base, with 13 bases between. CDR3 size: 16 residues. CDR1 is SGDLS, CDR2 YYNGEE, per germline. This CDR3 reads CASSVGGDGWNTEAFF. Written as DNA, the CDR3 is TGTGCCAGCAGCGTAGGAGGAGATGGGTGGAACACTGAAGCTTTCTTT.

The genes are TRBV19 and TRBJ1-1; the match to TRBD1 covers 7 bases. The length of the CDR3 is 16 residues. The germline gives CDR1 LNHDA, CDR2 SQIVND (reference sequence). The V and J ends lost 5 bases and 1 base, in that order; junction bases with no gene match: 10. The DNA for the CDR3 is TGTGCCAGTAGTCCTCGGAGGGGGCGGGGGAACACTGAAGCTTTCTTT. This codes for CASSPRRGRGNTEAFF.

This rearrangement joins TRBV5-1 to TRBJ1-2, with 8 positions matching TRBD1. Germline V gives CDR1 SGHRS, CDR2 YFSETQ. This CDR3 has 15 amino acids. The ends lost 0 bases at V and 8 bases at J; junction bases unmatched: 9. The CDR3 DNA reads TGCGCCAGCAGCTTGGCCCCGACAGGGGTGGAGGGCTACACCTTC. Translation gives CASSLAPTGVEGYTF. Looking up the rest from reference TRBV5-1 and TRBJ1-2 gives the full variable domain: KAGVTQTPRYLIKTRGQQVTLSCSPISGHRSVSWYQQTPGQGLQFLFEYFSETQRNKGNFPGRFSGRQFSNSRSEMNVSTLELGDSALYLCASSLAPTGVEGYTFGSGTRLTVV.